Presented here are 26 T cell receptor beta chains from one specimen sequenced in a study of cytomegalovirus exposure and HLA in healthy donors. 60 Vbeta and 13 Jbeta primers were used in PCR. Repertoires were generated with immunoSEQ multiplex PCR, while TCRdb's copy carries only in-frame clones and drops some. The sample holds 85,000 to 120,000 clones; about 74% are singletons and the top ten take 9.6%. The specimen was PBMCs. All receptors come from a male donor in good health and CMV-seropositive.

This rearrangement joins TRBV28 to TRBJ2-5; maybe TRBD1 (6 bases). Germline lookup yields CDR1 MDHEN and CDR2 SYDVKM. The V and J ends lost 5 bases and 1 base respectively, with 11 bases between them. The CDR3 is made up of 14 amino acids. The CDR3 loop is CASSPQDSQETQYF. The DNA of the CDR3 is TGTGCCAGCAGTCCCCAGGACAGCCAAGAGACCCAGTACTTC.

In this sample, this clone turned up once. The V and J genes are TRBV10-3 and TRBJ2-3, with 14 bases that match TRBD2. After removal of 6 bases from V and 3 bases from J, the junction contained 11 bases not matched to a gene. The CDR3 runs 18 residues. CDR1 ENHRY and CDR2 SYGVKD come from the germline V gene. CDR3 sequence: CAISERLAGGVRTDTQYF. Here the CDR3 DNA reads TGTGCCATCAGCGAGAGACTAGCGGGAGGGGTGAGGACAGATACGCAGTATTTT.

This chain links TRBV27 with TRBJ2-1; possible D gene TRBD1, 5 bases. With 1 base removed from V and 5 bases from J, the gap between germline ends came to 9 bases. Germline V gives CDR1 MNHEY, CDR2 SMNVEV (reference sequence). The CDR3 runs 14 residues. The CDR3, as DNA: TGTGCCAGCAGTTTATTCGACAGAAACAATGAGCAGTTCTTC. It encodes CASSLFDRNNEQFF.

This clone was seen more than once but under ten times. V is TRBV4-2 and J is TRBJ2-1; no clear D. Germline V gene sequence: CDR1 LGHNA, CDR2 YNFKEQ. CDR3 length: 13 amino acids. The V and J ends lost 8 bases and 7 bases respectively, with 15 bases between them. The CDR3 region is CASRPGPENEQFF. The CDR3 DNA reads TGTGCCAGCCGACCGGGTCCGGAGAATGAGCAGTTCTTC.

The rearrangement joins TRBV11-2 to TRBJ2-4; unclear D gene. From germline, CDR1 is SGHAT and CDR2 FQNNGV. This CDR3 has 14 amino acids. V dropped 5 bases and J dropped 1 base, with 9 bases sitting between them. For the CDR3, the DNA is TGTGCCAGCAGCCCCCAGTTGGCCAAAAACATTCAGTACTTC. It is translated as CASSPQLAKNIQYF. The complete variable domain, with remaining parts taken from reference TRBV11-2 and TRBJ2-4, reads EAGVAQSPRYKIIEKRQSVAFWCNPISGHATLYWYQQILGQGPKLLIQFQNNGVVDDSQLPKDRFSAERLKGVDSTLKIQPAKLEDSAVYLCASSPQLAKNIQYFGAGTRLSVL.

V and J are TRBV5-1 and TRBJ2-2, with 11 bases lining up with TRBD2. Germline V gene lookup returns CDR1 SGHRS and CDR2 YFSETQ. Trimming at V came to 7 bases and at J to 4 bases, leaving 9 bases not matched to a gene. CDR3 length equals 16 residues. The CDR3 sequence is CASSYSGRAGTGELFF. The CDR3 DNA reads TGCGCCAGCTCCTATAGCGGGAGGGCTGGCACCGGGGAGCTGTTTTTT.

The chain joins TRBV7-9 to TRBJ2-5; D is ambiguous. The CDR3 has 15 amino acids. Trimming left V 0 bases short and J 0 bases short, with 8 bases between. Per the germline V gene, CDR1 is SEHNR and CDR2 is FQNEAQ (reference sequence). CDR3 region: CASSLARINQETQYF. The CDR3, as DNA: TGTGCCAGCAGCTTAGCGCGAATCAACCAAGAGACCCAGTACTTC.

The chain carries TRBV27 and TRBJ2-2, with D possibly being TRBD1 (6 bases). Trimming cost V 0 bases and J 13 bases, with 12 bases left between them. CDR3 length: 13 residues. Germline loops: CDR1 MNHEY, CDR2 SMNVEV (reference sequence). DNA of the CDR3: TGTGCCAGCAGTTTATCGGGGGCCAAGAGGCTGTTTTTT. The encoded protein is CASSLSGAKRLFF.

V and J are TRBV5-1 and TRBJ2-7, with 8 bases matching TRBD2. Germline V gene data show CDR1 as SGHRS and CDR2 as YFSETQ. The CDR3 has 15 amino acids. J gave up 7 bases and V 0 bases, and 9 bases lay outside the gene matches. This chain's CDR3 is CASSLDPSGRSEQYF. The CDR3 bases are TGCGCCAGCAGCTTGGACCCCAGCGGGAGATCGGAGCAGTACTTC.

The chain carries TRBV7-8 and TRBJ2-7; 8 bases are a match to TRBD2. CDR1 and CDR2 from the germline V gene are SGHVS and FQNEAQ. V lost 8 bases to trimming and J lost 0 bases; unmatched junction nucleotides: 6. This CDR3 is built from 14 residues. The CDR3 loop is CASLERESSYEQYF. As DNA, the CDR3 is TGTGCCAGCCTTGAGCGGGAGAGCTCCTACGAGCAGTACTTC.

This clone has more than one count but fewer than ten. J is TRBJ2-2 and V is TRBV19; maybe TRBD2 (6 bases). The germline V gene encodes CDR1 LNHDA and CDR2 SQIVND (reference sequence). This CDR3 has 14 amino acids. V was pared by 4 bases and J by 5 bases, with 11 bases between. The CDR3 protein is CASSNPGVTGELFF. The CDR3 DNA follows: TGTGCCAGTAGTAATCCGGGGGTGACCGGGGAGCTGTTTTTT.

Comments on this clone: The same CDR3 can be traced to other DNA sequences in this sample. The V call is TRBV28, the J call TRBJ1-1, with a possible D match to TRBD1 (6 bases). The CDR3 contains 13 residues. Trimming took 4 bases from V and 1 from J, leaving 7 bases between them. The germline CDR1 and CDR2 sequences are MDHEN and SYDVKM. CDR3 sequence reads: CASSSGQNTEAFF. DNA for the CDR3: TGTGCCAGCAGTTCGGGACAGAACACTGAAGCTTTCTTT.

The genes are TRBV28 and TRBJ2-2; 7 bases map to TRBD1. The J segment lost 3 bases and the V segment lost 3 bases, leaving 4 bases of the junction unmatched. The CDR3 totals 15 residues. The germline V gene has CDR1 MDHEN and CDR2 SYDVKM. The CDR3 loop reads CASSFVTGDTGELFF. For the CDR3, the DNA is TGTGCCAGCAGTTTCGTAACAGGGGACACCGGGGAGCTGTTTTTT.

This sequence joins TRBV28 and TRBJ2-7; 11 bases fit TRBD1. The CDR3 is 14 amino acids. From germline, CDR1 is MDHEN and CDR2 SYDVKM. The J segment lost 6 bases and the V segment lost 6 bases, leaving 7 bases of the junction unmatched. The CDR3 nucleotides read TGTGCCAGCAGGGCCGGGACAGGGGGTACCGAGCAGTACTTC. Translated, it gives CASRAGTGGTEQYF.

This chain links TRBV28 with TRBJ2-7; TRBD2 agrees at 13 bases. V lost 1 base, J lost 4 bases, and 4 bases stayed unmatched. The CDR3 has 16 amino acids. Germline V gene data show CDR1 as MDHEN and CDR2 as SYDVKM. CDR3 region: CASSLLGTSGIYEQYF. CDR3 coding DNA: TGTGCCAGCAGTTTATTGGGGACTAGCGGGATTTACGAGCAGTACTTC.

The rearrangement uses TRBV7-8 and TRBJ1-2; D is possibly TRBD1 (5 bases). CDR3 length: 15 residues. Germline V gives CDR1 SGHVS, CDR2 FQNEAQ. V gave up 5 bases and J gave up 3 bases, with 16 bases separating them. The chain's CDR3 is CASSDVRRGYYGYTF. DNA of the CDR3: TGTGCCAGCAGCGACGTGCGGCGGGGGTACTATGGCTACACCTTC.

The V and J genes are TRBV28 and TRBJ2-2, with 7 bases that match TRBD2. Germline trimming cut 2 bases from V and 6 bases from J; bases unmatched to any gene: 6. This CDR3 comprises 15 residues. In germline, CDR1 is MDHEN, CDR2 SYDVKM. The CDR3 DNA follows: TGTGCCAGCAGTTTAGCGGGAGCCCCCCCCGGGGAGCTGTTTTTT. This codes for CASSLAGAPPGELFF.

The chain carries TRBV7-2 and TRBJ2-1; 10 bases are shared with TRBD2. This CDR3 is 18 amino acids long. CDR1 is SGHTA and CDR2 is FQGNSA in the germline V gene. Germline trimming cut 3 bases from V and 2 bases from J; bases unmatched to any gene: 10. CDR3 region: CASSLRAGGPLAYNEQFF. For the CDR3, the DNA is TGTGCCAGCAGCTTGAGAGCGGGAGGGCCTTTGGCCTACAATGAGCAGTTCTTC.

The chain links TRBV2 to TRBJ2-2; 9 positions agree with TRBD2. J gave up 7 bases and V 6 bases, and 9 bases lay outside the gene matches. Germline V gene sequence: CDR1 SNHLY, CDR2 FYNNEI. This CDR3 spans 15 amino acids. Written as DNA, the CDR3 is TGTGCCAGCAGAGCAGTTAGCGGGAGAGACGGGGAGCTGTTTTTT. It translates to CASRAVSGRDGELFF.

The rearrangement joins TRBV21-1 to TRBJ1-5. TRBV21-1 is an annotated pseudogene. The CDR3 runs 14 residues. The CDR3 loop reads CASSKHGEGQPQHF. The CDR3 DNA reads TGTGCCAGCAGCAAACACGGGGAGGGTCAGCCCCAGCATTTT.

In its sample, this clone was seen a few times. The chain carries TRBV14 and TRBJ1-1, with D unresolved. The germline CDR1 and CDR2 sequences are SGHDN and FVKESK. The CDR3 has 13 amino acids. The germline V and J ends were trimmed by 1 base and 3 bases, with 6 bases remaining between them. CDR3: CASSQVSYTEAFF. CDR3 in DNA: TGTGCCAGCAGCCAAGTTAGTTACACTGAAGCTTTCTTT.

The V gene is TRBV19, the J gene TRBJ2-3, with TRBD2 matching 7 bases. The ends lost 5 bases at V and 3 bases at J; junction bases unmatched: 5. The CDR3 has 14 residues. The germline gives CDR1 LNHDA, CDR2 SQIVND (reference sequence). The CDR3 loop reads CASSLGLETDTQYF. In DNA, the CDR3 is TGTGCCAGTAGTCTCGGACTAGAGACAGATACGCAGTATTTT.

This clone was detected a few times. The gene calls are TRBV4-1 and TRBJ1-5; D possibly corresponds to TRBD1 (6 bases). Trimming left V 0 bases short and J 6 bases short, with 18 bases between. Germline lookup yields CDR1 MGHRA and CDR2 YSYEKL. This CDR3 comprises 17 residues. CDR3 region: CASSQDPSRKDSQPQHF. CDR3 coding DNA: TGCGCCAGCAGCCAAGATCCGTCCAGGAAGGACAGTCAGCCCCAGCATTTT.

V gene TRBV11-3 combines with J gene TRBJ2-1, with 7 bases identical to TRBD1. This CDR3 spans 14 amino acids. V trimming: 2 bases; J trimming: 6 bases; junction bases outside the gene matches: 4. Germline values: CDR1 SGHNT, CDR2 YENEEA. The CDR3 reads CASSLKDRSNEQFF. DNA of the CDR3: TGTGCCAGCAGCTTAAAGGACAGGAGCAATGAGCAGTTCTTC.

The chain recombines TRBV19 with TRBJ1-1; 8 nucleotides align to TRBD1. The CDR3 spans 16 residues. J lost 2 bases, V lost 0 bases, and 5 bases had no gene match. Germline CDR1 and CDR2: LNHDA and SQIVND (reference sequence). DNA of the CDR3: TGTGCCAGTAGTATAGAACCAGACAGGGGAAACACTGAAGCTTTCTTT. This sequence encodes CASSIEPDRGNTEAFF.

The CDR3 bases are TGTGCCAGCAGCCTCGGACTCACCGGTACGCAGTATTTT. As protein: CASSLGLTGTQYF. The chain joins TRBV9 to TRBJ2-3; D might be TRBD2 (5 bases). Looked up from germline, CDR1 is SGDLS and CDR2 is YYNGEE. V lost 4 bases and J 8 bases, leaving 14 bases between the germline ends. This CDR3 spans 13 amino acids.